This entry lists 10 T cell receptor beta chains sequenced from one sample in a study of blood T cell repertoires in COVID-19. The protocol was immunoSEQ multiplex PCR, while the TCRdb copy is restricted to in-frame clones and leaves out a portion. The sample records some 330,000 clones, about four fifths being singletons. The sample was PBMCs or T cells enriched from blood (not recorded which). Source of these receptors: a woman between 50 and 59 years old who had recovered from COVID-19.

V gene TRBV15 combines with J gene TRBJ1-1, with a weak D call TRBD1 (5 bases). CDR3 length equals 15 residues. Deletions cut 0 bases from V and 5 bases from J, with 13 bases between. In germline, CDR1 is LNHNV, CDR2 YYDKDF (reference sequence). DNA of the CDR3: TGTGCCACCAGCAGAGATGCGGGGGTTCTAACTGAAGCTTTCTTT. Amino acids: CATSRDAGVLTEAFF.

This chain connects TRBV30 to TRBJ2-7; TRBD2 aligns across 7 bases. Losses at the gene ends were 4 bases for V and 1 base for J; bases not matched to a gene: 7. The CDR3 length is 14 residues. In germline, CDR1 is GTSNPN, CDR2 SVGIG (reference sequence). CDR3 DNA: TGTGCCTGGAATCCGCAGCGGGGTTCCTACGAGCAGTACTTC. Amino acids: CAWNPQRGSYEQYF.

This clone was observed once. V gene TRBV7-2 combines with J gene TRBJ2-1; possible D gene TRBD2, 5 bases. There are 16 residues in the CDR3. Germline V gives CDR1 SGHTA, CDR2 FQGNSA. Trimming took 3 bases from V and 1 from J, leaving 13 bases between them. CDR3 amino acids: CASSLMVGASYNEQFF. In DNA, the CDR3 is TGTGCCAGCAGCTTGATGGTGGGAGCATCCTACAATGAGCAGTTCTTC.

The chain uses TRBV7-8 and TRBJ1-1; no clear D gene. The CDR3 totals 13 residues. V lost 2 bases, J lost 2 bases, and 6 bases lay in between. CDR1 is SGHVS, CDR2 FQNEAQ, per germline. The CDR3 reads CASSLPPNTEAFF. DNA for the CDR3: TGTGCCAGCAGCTTACCCCCTAACACTGAAGCTTTCTTT.

The CDR3 reads CASRTADFAYEQYF. CDR3 bases: TGTGCCAGCAGGACCGCCGACTTCGCCTACGAGCAGTACTTC. This chain joins TRBV7-2 and TRBJ2-7, with D unresolved. The CDR3 covers 14 residues. The ends were cut back, 6 bases at V and 2 bases at J, with 14 bases in the middle. Germline-derived CDR1 and CDR2 are SGHTA and FQGNSA.

The chain combines TRBV7-9 with TRBJ2-2, with D uncertain. Germline V CDR1 and CDR2: SEHNR, FQNEAQ (reference sequence). The V gene lost 2 bases and the J gene lost 4 bases, with 11 bases spanning the gap. The CDR3 extends over 15 amino acids. The CDR3 reads CASSLSAVITGELFF. CDR3 nucleotides: TGTGCCAGCAGCTTATCTGCGGTTATCACCGGGGAGCTGTTTTTT.

V usage is TRBV9 and J usage is TRBJ1-3; perhaps TRBD1 as D (5 bases). Germline lookup yields CDR1 SGDLS and CDR2 YYNGEE. The V and J ends lost 1 base and 9 bases respectively, with 11 bases between them. CDR3 size: 13 residues. CDR3: CASSVTFQGTIYF. The CDR3 DNA reads as TGTGCCAGCAGCGTAACGTTTCAGGGCACCATATATTTT. The full variable domain, in which reference TRBV9 and TRBJ1-3 provide the parts outside the CDR3, is DSGVTQTPKHLITATGQRVTLRCSPRSGDLSVYWYQQSLDQGLQFLIQYYNGEERAKGNILERFSAQQFPDLHSELNLSSLELGDSALYFCASSVTFQGTIYFGEGSWLTVV.

This chain uses TRBV5-6 with TRBJ2-6; weak D call: TRBD1 (5 bases). The CDR3 spans 15 residues. Trimming removed 5 bases from V and 0 bases from J, with 9 bases in between. Germline V CDR1 and CDR2: SGHDT, YYEEEE. CDR3: CASRMGLSGANVLTF. CDR3 sequence (DNA): TGTGCCAGCAGGATGGGGCTCTCTGGGGCCAACGTCCTGACTTTC.

The chain combines TRBV24-1 with TRBJ2-3, with 10 bases lining up with TRBD2. V trimming: 9 bases; J trimming: 1 base; junction bases outside the gene matches: 6. CDR3 length: 15 amino acids. Germline V gene sequence: CDR1 KGHDR, CDR2 SFDVKD. The CDR3 coding sequence is TGTGCCACCCACCGACTAGCGGGTTGCACAGATACGCAGTATTTT. Translating gives CATHRLAGCTDTQYF.

This chain links TRBV18 with TRBJ2-7; 11 bases line up with TRBD2. CDR1 and CDR2 from the germline V gene are KGHSH and LQKENI. There are 14 residues in the CDR3. V shed 2 bases, J shed 6 bases, and the junction held 3 bases outside the gene matches. Here the CDR3 DNA reads TGTGCCAGCTCACCAGGGACTAGCGGCCTCGAGCAGTACTTC. This encodes CASSPGTSGLEQYF. The full variable domain, with the rest looked up from reference TRBV18 and TRBJ2-7, is NAGVMQNPRHLVRRRGQEARLRCSPMKGHSHVYWYRQLPEEGLKFMVYLQKENIIDESGMPKERFSAEFPKEGPSILRIQQVVRGDSAAYFCASSPGTSGLEQYFGPGTRLTVT.